The rows below give T cell receptor beta chains drawn from one sample of a study of T-cell memory formation after mild COVID-19. A single record per CDR3 protein comes from TCRdb applying MiXCR to the 5' RACE reads. The sample includes fewer than 150,000 distinct CDR3 sequences, 14% of them seen just once. Sequences were obtained from PBMCs or a T cell subset sorted from them (not recorded which). The origin of the receptors is an adult woman who had mild COVID-19 (a few samples of this study predate the infection). Cell type and time point are not known. Both conserved end residues are part of each CDR3. A D gene is named only where the DNA matches it firmly. Only part of the rows carry a size: once, few, many, or a class if the clone is expanded.

V	J	size	D	CDR3	DNA
TRBV27	TRBJ2-5	many	TRBD2	CASSYGLAGETQYF	TGTGCCAGCAGTTATGGGCTAGCGGGAGAGACCCAGTACTTC
TRBV10-3	TRBJ2-3	.	TRBD2	CAISELRLAGAPTDTQYF	TGTGCCATCAGTGAGCTTCGGCTAGCGGGGGCGCCCACAGATACGCAGTATTTT
TRBV2	TRBJ1-1	few	.	CASSDRTSLGTEAFF	TGTGCCAGCAGTGATAGGACATCATTAGGGACTGAAGCTTTCTTT
TRBV4-1	TRBJ2-7	many	.	CASSQAPQLNYEQYF	TGCGCCAGCAGCCAAGCCCCCCAGTTGAACTACGAGCAGTACTTC
TRBV6-4	TRBJ2-1	.	.	CASSGASYNEQFF	TGTGCCAGCAGTGGTGCTAGCTACAATGAGCAGTTCTTC
TRBV20-1	TRBJ2-2	few	.	CSARDDYTGELFF	TGCAGTGCTAGGGATGATTACACCGGGGAGCTGTTTTTT
TRBV12-3/TRBV12-4	TRBJ1-4	.	.	CASSTPGGIHEKLFF	TGTGCCAGCAGTACCCCCGGGGGGATACATGAAAAACTGTTTTTT
TRBV9	TRBJ2-1	few	.	CASSVVMDSSYNEQFF	TGTGCCAGCAGCGTAGTCATGGATAGCTCCTACAATGAGCAGTTCTTC
TRBV6-5	TRBJ2-1	few	TRBD2	CASSYSASGAEQFF	TGTGCCAGCAGTTACTCCGCTAGCGGGGCTGAGCAGTTCTTC
TRBV4-3	TRBJ2-3	.	.	CASSQDGITDTQYF	TGCGCCAGCAGCCAAGATGGGATCACAGATACGCAGTATTTT
TRBV20-1	TRBJ1-1	.	.	CSTSNSGHLNTEAFF	TGCAGTACTAGTAACTCGGGACACCTGAACACTGAAGCTTTCTTT
TRBV4-2	TRBJ1-1	.	.	CASSQGVELSGWTEAFF	TGTGCCAGCAGCCAAGGCGTGGAGCTTTCCGGATGGACTGAAGCTTTCTTT
TRBV4-1	TRBJ2-1	many	TRBD2	CASGLAGGSRNEQFF	TGCGCCAGTGGCCTAGCGGGGGGGTCCCGCAATGAGCAGTTCTTC
TRBV6-5	TRBJ1-2	once	TRBD1	CASSYKTTGAGDYGYTF	TGTGCCAGCAGTTACAAAACTACAGGGGCGGGAGACTATGGCTACACCTTC
TRBV7-2	TRBJ2-1	.	.	CASSLAGLGSLSYNEQFF	TGTGCCAGCAGCTTAGCGGGTTTAGGGAGCCTCTCCTACAATGAGCAGTTCTTC
TRBV6-2/TRBV6-3	TRBJ2-3	few	TRBD2	CASSYSPGLAGRHSSTDTQYF	TGTGCCAGCAGTTACTCTCCGGGACTAGCAGGTCGGCACTCATCCACAGATACGCAGTATTTT
TRBV12-3/TRBV12-4	TRBJ2-5	.	.	CASSPWEETQYF	TGTGCCAGCAGCCCCTGGGAAGAGACCCAGTACTTC
TRBV11-2	TRBJ2-3	.	TRBD2	CASSRLAGDTDTQYF	TGTGCCAGCAGCCGACTAGCGGGGGACACAGATACGCAGTATTTT
TRBV10-3	TRBJ1-6	.	.	CAIRARDLDPLHF	TGTGCCATCAGGGCCAGGGATTTAGATCCCCTCCACTTT
TRBV29-1	TRBJ2-7	.	.	CSVEDRVSEQYF	TGCAGCGTTGAAGACAGGGTATCCGAGCAGTACTTC
TRBV27	TRBJ1-5	.	.	CASSLSGYQPQHF	TGTGCCAGCAGTTTATCAGGGTACCAGCCCCAGCATTTT
TRBV7-9	TRBJ2-1	many	TRBD1	CASSHPGQVRHNEQFF	TGTGCCAGCAGCCACCCGGGACAGGTCCGGCACAATGAGCAGTTCTTC
TRBV11-2	TRBJ1-2	.	.	CASSVGRNANYGYTF	TGTGCCAGCAGCGTGGGACGGAACGCTAACTATGGCTACACCTTC
TRBV7-9	TRBJ2-1	few	.	CASSLEAAEPEQFF	TGTGCCAGCAGCTTAGAGGCCGCGGAGCCTGAGCAGTTCTTC
TRBV7-8	TRBJ1-5	.	.	CASSPNQGSLSNQPQHF	TGTGCCAGCAGCCCAAATCAGGGATCTCTTAGCAATCAGCCCCAGCATTTT
TRBV9	TRBJ1-3	.	TRBD1	CASSPRRRDRGPGNTIYF	TGTGCCAGCAGCCCGCGACGCCGGGACAGGGGCCCTGGAAACACCATATATTTT
TRBV5-5	TRBJ2-1	.	.	CASSPAPGDNEQFF	TGTGCCAGCAGCCCGGCCCCAGGGGACAATGAGCAGTTCTTC
TRBV7-8	TRBJ2-7	few	.	CASSLRAGTYEQYF	TGTGCCAGCAGCTTAAGGGCGGGGACCTACGAGCAGTACTTC
TRBV20-1	TRBJ1-5	.	.	CSAFVGFRQPQHF	TGCAGTGCTTTTGTGGGGTTTCGGCAGCCCCAGCATTTT
TRBV7-8	TRBJ2-7	few	TRBD1	CASSLDTGANNYEQYF	TGTGCCAGCAGCTTAGACACAGGGGCCAACAACTACGAGCAGTACTTC
TRBV15	TRBJ1-1	.	.	CATSRDYRGLVDTEAFF	TGTGCCACCAGCAGAGATTACCGGGGTCTGGTTGACACTGAAGCTTTCTTT
TRBV12-3/TRBV12-4	TRBJ2-3	.	TRBD2	CASTKPHWGGGTTVRGTDTQYF	TGTGCCAGCACAAAGCCCCACTGGGGCGGGGGGACCACCGTTAGAGGCACAGATACGCAGTATTTT
TRBV27	TRBJ1-5	.	.	CASSFWQGKCQPQHF	TGTGCCAGCAGTTTTTGGCAGGGAAAATGTCAGCCCCAGCATTTT
TRBV20-1	TRBJ2-7	few	TRBD2	CSAREAGRAYYEQYF	TGCAGTGCTAGGGAAGCGGGGCGAGCCTACTACGAGCAGTACTTC
TRBV20-1	TRBJ2-7	few	.	CSAPDRISAYEQYF	TGCAGTGCCCCTGACCGGATCTCAGCCTACGAGCAGTACTTC
TRBV5-1	TRBJ1-1	.	TRBD1	CASSVGTGGMGTEAFF	TGCGCCAGCAGCGTTGGGACAGGGGGCATGGGCACTGAAGCTTTCTTT
TRBV24-1	TRBJ2-1	.	TRBD1	CATAALTGSNEQFF	TGTGCCACCGCGGCCCTGACAGGGTCCAATGAGCAGTTCTTC